Following are 10 T cell receptor beta chains from one sample sequenced in a study of T cell changes during pregnancy in multiple sclerosis. Assay used: immunoSEQ multiplex PCR; TCRdb lists only in-frame clones, some missing. The repertoire holds about 100,000 clones, roughly nine tenths seen once, with roughly 1.2% in the top ten. The specimen was peripheral blood, collected in the second trimester of pregnancy. The receptors were gathered from a female donor with multiple sclerosis, enrolled in a pregnancy study.

The chain is built from TRBV9 and TRBJ2-1, with 11 nucleotides matching TRBD2. Germline values: CDR1 SGDLS, CDR2 YYNGEE. J was trimmed by 7 bases and V by 3 bases; bases with no gene match: 9. CDR3 size: 16 residues. Here the CDR3 DNA reads TGTGCCAGCAGCGCGACACTAGCGGGGGTAGGGAATGAGCAGTTCTTC. Translating it yields CASSATLAGVGNEQFF.

On this clone itself: Other nucleotide sequences in the sample specify the same CDR3. The rearrangement links TRBV5-1 to TRBJ1-1; no reliable D call. CDR1 is SGHRS, CDR2 YFSETQ, per germline. The CDR3 covers 14 residues. Trimming cost V 1 base and J 0 bases, with 7 bases left between them. The CDR3 sequence is CASSLTGMNTEAFF. As DNA, the CDR3 is TGCGCCAGCAGCTTGACGGGTATGAACACTGAAGCTTTCTTT.

The CDR3 region has the DNA TGTGCCAGCAGCCCTCGGGGAGTCGGCCAAGAGACCCAGTACTTC. It specifies CASSPRGVGQETQYF. The gene calls are TRBV5-8 and TRBJ2-5; tentative D call: TRBD2 (5 bases). V was clipped by 4 bases and J by 1 base, with 14 bases between them. The CDR3 covers 15 residues. Germline-derived CDR1 and CDR2 are SGHTS and YDEGEE.

The chain uses TRBV9 and TRBJ2-1; the D is unclear. Per germline, CDR1 SGDLS and CDR2 YYNGEE. The V and J ends lost 0 bases and 7 bases respectively, with 5 bases between them. The CDR3 is 12 residues long. CDR3 bases: TGTGCCAGCAGCGTAGAACAGAATGAGCAGTTCTTC. This sequence encodes CASSVEQNEQFF.

The V and J genes are TRBV28 and TRBJ1-4; D call uncertain. Deletions cut 6 bases from V and 5 bases from J, with 16 bases between. CDR3 size: 15 residues. Per germline, CDR1 MDHEN and CDR2 SYDVKM. CDR3 coding DNA: TGTGCCAGCAGGGCCGATTTTTCAAACAATGAAAAACTGTTTTTT. Its translation: CASRADFSNNEKLFF.

The chain is built from TRBV5-1 and TRBJ2-3, with 11 nucleotides matching TRBD2. The V segment lost 0 bases and the J segment 1 base; nucleotides outside the gene matches: 13. The germline gives CDR1 SGHRS, CDR2 YFSETQ. The CDR3 runs to 20 residues. The CDR3 nucleotides are TGCGCCAGCAGCTTGGATCGCCTAGCGGGAGGAGGTGGCGGCACAGATACGCAGTATTTT. This sequence encodes CASSLDRLAGGGGGTDTQYF.

As DNA, the CDR3 is TGCGCCAGCAGCTTGGCGGAGTATTCACCCCTCCACTTT. It translates to CASSLAEYSPLHF. This chain joins TRBV5-1 and TRBJ1-6, with no clear D. Germline CDR1 and CDR2: SGHRS and YFSETQ. V lost 0 bases and J 8 bases, leaving 6 bases between the germline ends. The CDR3 contains 13 residues. Full variable domain (remainder filled in from reference TRBV5-1 and TRBJ1-6): KAGVTQTPRYLIKTRGQQVTLSCSPISGHRSVSWYQQTPGQGLQFLFEYFSETQRNKGNFPGRFSGRQFSNSRSEMNVSTLELGDSALYLCASSLAEYSPLHFGNGTRLTVT.

This clone appeared once. V usage is TRBV19 and J usage is TRBJ1-5; 9 positions agree with TRBD1. This CDR3 region has 14 residues. V lost 6 bases, J lost 5 bases, and 5 bases stayed unmatched. The germline V gene has CDR1 LNHDA and CDR2 SQIVND (reference sequence). CDR3 sequence: CASSRTGDHQPQHF. CDR3 nucleotides: TGTGCCAGTAGCAGGACAGGGGATCATCAGCCCCAGCATTTT.

The V gene is TRBV5-4, the J gene TRBJ1-2; weak D call: TRBD1 (5 bases). The CDR3 length is 15 residues. V lost 0 bases and J lost 2, with 11 bases in between. CDR1 is SGHNT, CDR2 YYREEE, per germline (reference sequence). The CDR3, as DNA: TGTGCCAGCAGCTTGGCCGGGGGAGCGAACTATGGCTACACCTTC. It yields the protein CASSLAGGANYGYTF.

The V gene is TRBV9, the J gene TRBJ2-1, with D unresolved. Germline lookup yields CDR1 SGDLS and CDR2 YYNGEE. Trimming pared 4 bases from V and 8 bases from J, leaving 7 bases between. This CDR3 is built from 11 residues. In DNA, the CDR3 is TGTGCCAGCAGCAGGCAGGATGAGCAGTTCTTC. Translated, it gives CASSRQDEQFF.